The 17 T cell receptor beta chains reported below all come from one sample, sequenced in a study of control samples from healthy donors and cancer patients. TCRdb's copy holds only in-frame clones and misses some; the assay was immunoSEQ multiplex PCR. The table includes approximately 84,000 clones, 82% detected once. Sequencing was performed on blood. Receptor source: a woman in her sixties in good health.

This clone has just one count. The rearrangement joins TRBV6-5 to TRBJ2-1; D might be TRBD1 (6 bases). This CDR3 comprises 13 residues. From germline, CDR1 is MNHEY and CDR2 SVGAGI. The ends were cut back, 10 bases at V and 2 bases at J, with 12 bases in the middle. CDR3 sequence reads: CANQQGPYNEQFF. The CDR3 nucleotides are TGTGCCAACCAACAGGGCCCCTACAATGAGCAGTTCTTC.

This clone was counted between two and nine times. The V gene is TRBV28, the J gene TRBJ1-2; 9 positions match TRBD1. Germline lookup yields CDR1 MDHEN and CDR2 SYDVKM. CDR3 length equals 15 residues. The V segment lost 6 bases and the J segment 3 bases; nucleotides outside the gene matches: 8. CDR3 nucleotide sequence: TGTGCCAGCAGACCGACAGGGGGATTAGACTATGGCTACACCTTC. It specifies CASRPTGGLDYGYTF.

V gene TRBV7-2 combines with J gene TRBJ2-5; 13 bases agree with TRBD2. The V and J ends lost 1 base and 5 bases, in that order; junction bases with no gene match: 7. CDR1 SGHTA and CDR2 FQGNSA come from the germline V gene. The CDR3 length is 17 residues. The CDR3 DNA reads TGTGCCAGCAGCTTAGGACTAGCGGGGGGAAATGGCGAGACCCAGTACTTC. Its translation is CASSLGLAGGNGETQYF.

This chain joins TRBV5-1 and TRBJ1-4; 9 bases fit TRBD1. The CDR3 length is 16 residues. With V trimmed by 2 bases and J by 7 bases, 9 bases remained unmatched. Germline V CDR1 and CDR2: SGHRS, YFSETQ. The CDR3 DNA sequence: TGCGCCAGCAGCTTTGACGCCGGGACAGGGTCTGAAAAACTGTTTTTT. Its translation is CASSFDAGTGSEKLFF.

This sequence joins TRBV18 and TRBJ2-5; possible D gene TRBD2, 5 bases. Germline V gene sequence: CDR1 KGHSH, CDR2 LQKENI. V was trimmed by 8 bases and J by 3 bases, leaving 16 bases between them. The CDR3 covers 14 residues. The CDR3, as DNA: TGTGCCAGCCGAACTGGACTGAGCGAAGAGACCCAGTACTTC. Amino acid sequence: CASRTGLSEETQYF.

The gene calls are TRBV7-2 and TRBJ1-2; 7 bases are shared with TRBD1. The CDR3 runs to 13 residues. Germline V gives CDR1 SGHTA, CDR2 FQGNSA. V lost 1 base and J lost 8; bases outside the gene matches: 4. CDR3 in amino acids: CASSLGTGEGYTF. DNA of the CDR3: TGTGCCAGCAGCTTAGGGACAGGAGAGGGCTACACCTTC.

This clone showed up just once. This chain joins TRBV28 and TRBJ2-2; D is unresolved. The germline V gene has CDR1 MDHEN and CDR2 SYDVKM. This CDR3 contains 12 residues. V was pared by 4 bases and J by 7 bases, with 7 bases between. The chain's CDR3 is CASSSSLGELFF. The CDR3 bases are TGTGCCAGCAGTTCCTCCCTCGGGGAGCTGTTTTTT. The full variable domain, rest sourced from reference TRBV28 and TRBJ2-2, is DVKVTQSSRYLVKRTGEKVFLECVQDMDHENMFWYRQDPGLGLRLIYFSYDVKMKEKGDIPEGYSVSREKKERFSLILESASTNQTSMYLCASSSSLGELFFGEGSRLTVL.

This chain connects TRBV5-1 to TRBJ2-5, with TRBD2 matching 10 bases. V trimming: 0 bases; J trimming: 2 bases; junction bases outside the gene matches: 4. The CDR3 runs to 16 residues. The germline V gene has CDR1 SGHRS and CDR2 YFSETQ. The CDR3 loop is CASSLELAGTQETQYF. CDR3 DNA sequence: TGCGCCAGCAGCTTGGAACTAGCGGGAACACAAGAGACCCAGTACTTC.

The rearrangement uses TRBV18 and TRBJ2-5; D gene ambiguous. The CDR3 sequence is 14 residues long. The germline V gene has CDR1 KGHSH and CDR2 LQKENI. With 3 bases removed from V and 9 bases from J, the gap between germline ends came to 17 bases. The CDR3 DNA is TGTGCCAGCTCACCGTTCCCCTCCCCCGCGGCCCAGTACTTC. Protein sequence: CASSPFPSPAAQYF.

The genes are TRBV24-1 and TRBJ2-5; 7 positions agree with TRBD2. The V gene end was trimmed by 3 bases and the J gene end by 2 bases; junction bases not matched to a gene: 8. This CDR3 has 16 residues. Germline-derived CDR1 and CDR2 are KGHDR and SFDVKD. The CDR3 DNA is TGTGCCACCAGTGATCCCGTGGCTAGCGGACAAGAGACCCAGTACTTC. Translating it yields CATSDPVASGQETQYF.

The chain links TRBV28 to TRBJ2-1; 7 bases agree with TRBD2. Looked up from germline, CDR1 is MDHEN and CDR2 is SYDVKM. The CDR3 covers 14 residues. V shed 3 bases and J 2 bases; nucleotides not matched to a gene: 1. Here the CDR3 reads CASSLAGAYNEQFF. CDR3 nucleotides: TGTGCCAGCAGTTTGGCGGGAGCCTACAATGAGCAGTTCTTC.

This clone was detected once. V gene TRBV29-1 combines with J gene TRBJ2-3; D not resolved. The CDR3 loop spans 13 amino acids. Germline values: CDR1 SQVTM, CDR2 ANQGSEA. The CDR3 sequence: CTHSVPSKDTQYF. The CDR3, as DNA: TGCACCCACTCGGTCCCAAGTAAGGATACGCAGTATTTT.

The V and J genes are TRBV6-1 and TRBJ1-6, with a possible D match to TRBD1 (5 bases). CDR1 is MNHNS and CDR2 is SASEGT in the germline V gene. This CDR3 comprises 17 residues. V dropped 0 bases and J dropped 1 base, with 10 bases sitting between them. CDR3 DNA sequence: TGTGCCAGCAGTGAAGCGATTCAGGGTTCCTATAATTCACCCCTCCACTTT. This sequence encodes CASSEAIQGSYNSPLHF.

The chain has TRBV24-1 and TRBJ2-6, with 8 bases aligning to TRBD1. Germline V lookup: CDR1 KGHDR, CDR2 SFDVKD. V dropped 12 bases and J dropped 4; count of bases not matched to a gene: 16. The CDR3 runs to 17 residues. This CDR3 is CAVQGAPVRAGANVLTF. In nucleotides, the CDR3 is TGTGCCGTTCAGGGGGCGCCGGTCCGCGCAGGGGCCAACGTCCTGACTTTC.

V and J are TRBV15 and TRBJ1-2; D remains unclear. CDR3 length: 12 residues. V lost 7 bases and J 4 bases, leaving 10 bases between the germline ends. The germline V gene has CDR1 LNHNV and CDR2 YYDKDF (reference sequence). The CDR3 nucleotides read TGTGCCACCATGTCGTTTAGCTATGGCTACACCTTC. Translation gives CATMSFSYGYTF. Together with reference TRBV15 and TRBJ1-2, the CDR3 gives the full variable domain: DAMVIQNPRYQVTQFGKPVTLSCSQTLNHNVMYWYQQKSSQAPKLLFHYYDKDFNNEADTPDNFQSRRPNTSFCFLDIRSPGLGDTAMYLCATMSFSYGYTFGSGTRLTVV.

Only a few counts were recorded for this clone. This chain connects TRBV5-1 to TRBJ1-3; D remains unclear. CDR3 size: 14 residues. Germline V gene data show CDR1 as SGHRS and CDR2 as YFSETQ. V was pared by 3 bases and J by 0 bases, with 7 bases between. CDR3 bases: TGCGCCAGCAGCTCCCACCCCTCTGGAAACACCATATATTTT. Residues: CASSSHPSGNTIYF.

The V gene is TRBV4-1, the J gene TRBJ1-4; D remains unclear. The germline V gene has CDR1 MGHRA and CDR2 YSYEKL. The V end was cut by 0 bases, the J end by 6 bases, with 14 bases between. This CDR3 region has 16 residues. The CDR3 loop is CASSQDSSGTDEKLFF. CDR3 in DNA: TGCGCCAGCAGCCAAGATAGTTCAGGAACCGATGAAAAACTGTTTTTT.